These 20 T cell receptor beta chains were sequenced from one sample in a study of blood T cell repertoires in COVID-19. Some clones are missing from TCRdb's copy, which holds only in-frame ones; the method was immunoSEQ multiplex PCR. The profile shows 140,000 to 150,000 clones, approximately 88% of them singletons. What was sequenced was peripheral blood. These receptors were collected from a man in his fifties or sixties with active or convalescent COVID-19.

This clone appeared a few times. This chain joins TRBV3-1 (or the pseudogene TRBV3-2) and TRBJ2-2; a weak D match, TRBD2 (6 bases). The germline gives CDR1 LGHDT, CDR2 YNNKEL (reference sequence). CDR3 length: 15 amino acids. Deletions cut 6 bases from V and 7 bases from J, with 18 bases between. CDR3 sequence (DNA): TGTGCCAGCAGTCTCCTCGGGGGTAGCGGCGGGGAGCTGTTTTTT. It specifies CASSLLGGSGGELFF.

The V and J genes are TRBV6-5 and TRBJ1-5, with D perhaps matching TRBD1 (5 bases). The V end was cut by 4 bases, the J end by 6 bases, with 13 bases between. Germline-derived CDR1 and CDR2 are MNHEY and SVGAGI. The CDR3 runs 14 residues. In DNA form, the CDR3 reads TGTGCCAGCAGTTTGGCCCAGGGCCTTCAGCCCCAGCATTTT. As protein: CASSLAQGLQPQHF.

The V call is TRBV30, the J call TRBJ2-1; 13 positions agree with TRBD2. Trimming cost V 5 bases and J 15 bases; bases outside gene matches: 7. The CDR3 sequence is 12 residues long. Per germline, CDR1 GTSNPN and CDR2 SVGIG (reference sequence). CDR3 sequence: CAWDGTSGNRFF. The CDR3 DNA sequence: TGTGCCTGGGATGGGACTAGCGGGAACCGGTTCTTC.

V usage is TRBV7-2 and J usage is TRBJ2-5, with 10 bases identical to TRBD2. J gave up 5 bases and V 2 bases, and 5 bases lay outside the gene matches. The germline gives CDR1 SGHTA, CDR2 FQGNSA. The CDR3 length is 15 residues. CDR3 in DNA: TGTGCCAGCAGCTTAACGGGACTAGCGCGGGAGACCCAGTACTTC. It encodes CASSLTGLARETQYF.

The chain recombines TRBV30 with TRBJ2-4; no clear D. CDR1 is GTSNPN, CDR2 SVGIG, per germline (reference sequence). V was trimmed by 0 bases and J by 0 bases, leaving 12 bases between them. The CDR3 runs 16 residues. CDR3 protein: CAWSVQTLIAKNIQYF. The CDR3 nucleotides read TGTGCCTGGAGTGTACAGACCCTAATAGCCAAAAACATTCAGTACTTC.

J is TRBJ2-3 and V is TRBV9; 7 bases fit TRBD1. The V segment lost 1 base and the J segment 2 bases; nucleotides outside the gene matches: 7. CDR1 is SGDLS and CDR2 is YYNGEE in the germline V gene. The CDR3 spans 16 residues. The CDR3 loop is CASSVQDRRLTDTQYF. CDR3 DNA: TGTGCCAGCAGCGTACAGGACAGGAGACTCACAGATACGCAGTATTTT. Variable domain in full (rest from reference TRBV9 and TRBJ2-3): DSGVTQTPKHLITATGQRVTLRCSPRSGDLSVYWYQQSLDQGLQFLIQYYNGEERAKGNILERFSAQQFPDLHSELNLSSLELGDSALYFCASSVQDRRLTDTQYFGPGTRLTVL.

This clone was observed once. The V gene is TRBV5-1, the J gene TRBJ2-1; 11 bases map to TRBD2. Germline CDR1 is SGHRS and CDR2 is YFSETQ. CDR3 length equals 16 residues. With V trimmed by 0 bases and J by 4 bases, 3 bases remained unmatched. CDR3 sequence: CASSLGGLAVYNEQFF. CDR3 sequence (DNA): TGCGCCAGCAGCTTGGGGGGACTAGCGGTTTACAATGAGCAGTTCTTC.

This chain joins TRBV3-1 (or the pseudogene TRBV3-2) and TRBJ2-1, with 7 bases lining up with TRBD2. After removal of 6 bases from V and 7 bases from J, the junction contained 9 bases not matched to a gene. The germline CDR1 and CDR2 sequences are LGHDT and YNNKEL (reference sequence). The CDR3 loop spans 14 amino acids. CDR3 nucleotide sequence: TGTGCCAGCAGGTCTAGCGGAAATCGAAATGAGCAGTTCTTC. Translated, it gives CASRSSGNRNEQFF.

This chain connects TRBV28 to TRBJ1-2; 7 bases agree with TRBD1. The CDR3 is 15 amino acids. Germline values: CDR1 MDHEN, CDR2 SYDVKM. Trimming cost V 6 bases and J 0 bases; bases outside gene matches: 7. CDR3 sequence: CASRDRQGANYGYTF. The CDR3 DNA reads TGTGCCAGCAGGGACCGACAGGGTGCTAACTATGGCTACACCTTC.

The genes are TRBV9 and TRBJ2-5, with 7 bases lining up with TRBD1. CDR1 is SGDLS, CDR2 YYNGEE, per germline. V lost 0 bases, J lost 1 base, and 9 bases stayed unmatched. The CDR3 extends over 17 amino acids. The CDR3 spells CASSVAAGGEIQETQYF. The DNA for the CDR3 is TGTGCCAGCAGCGTAGCTGCAGGGGGAGAAATCCAAGAGACCCAGTACTTC.

In DNA, the CDR3 is TGTGCCAGCAGTTCCCCCTCTAGCGGGAGCACAGATACGCAGTATTTT. Translated: CASSSPSSGSTDTQYF. The chain has TRBV28 and TRBJ2-3, with 8 bases aligning to TRBD2. Germline-derived CDR1 and CDR2 are MDHEN and SYDVKM. Trimming removed 4 bases from V and 0 bases from J; junction bases left unmatched: 6. The CDR3 sequence is 16 residues long.

V gene TRBV19 combines with J gene TRBJ2-1; maybe TRBD2 (5 bases). The CDR3 contains 14 residues. The germline gives CDR1 LNHDA, CDR2 SQIVND (reference sequence). The V end was cut by 6 bases, the J end by 9 bases, with 18 bases between. CDR3 DNA: TGTGCCAGTAGCGGACTGAACCACCAGCCTGAGCAGTTCTTC. Its protein product is CASSGLNHQPEQFF. Full variable domain (rest looked up from reference TRBV19 and TRBJ2-1): DGGITQSPKYLFRKEGQNVTLSCEQNLNHDAMYWYRQDPGQGLRLIYYSQIVNDFQKGDIAEGYSVSREKKESFPLTVTSAQKNPTAFYLCASSGLNHQPEQFFGPGTRLTVL.

In its sample, this clone was seen once. V and J are TRBV7-2 and TRBJ2-5; 7 bases agree with TRBD1. The V segment lost 5 bases and the J segment 3 bases; nucleotides outside the gene matches: 9. CDR1 is SGHTA, CDR2 FQGNSA, per germline. The CDR3 has 15 residues. CDR3 bases: TGTGCCAGCAGCCTTATGACAGGGCGGGAAGAGACCCAGTACTTC. Its translation is CASSLMTGREETQYF.

The rearrangement joins TRBV7-9 to TRBJ2-7, with 8 bases aligning to TRBD2. V was pared by 5 bases and J by 3 bases, with 9 bases of the junction left unmatched. The CDR3 runs 15 residues. Germline-derived CDR1 and CDR2 are SEHNR and FQNEAQ (reference sequence). CDR3 bases: TGTGCCAGCAGCCGTACTAGCGGAGCCTTCTACGAGCAGTACTTC. Translation gives CASSRTSGAFYEQYF.

The chain links TRBV4-2 to TRBJ2-7, with 9 bases fitting TRBD1. This CDR3 is 16 amino acids long. The trim removed 0 bases at V and 3 bases at J, leaving 6 bases unmatched. Germline assignment: CDR1 LGHNA and CDR2 YNFKEQ. CDR3 in amino acids: CASSQDRLGQGYEQYF. CDR3 DNA sequence: TGTGCCAGCAGCCAAGACCGCCTGGGACAGGGCTACGAGCAGTACTTC.

In the case of this clone: A read error may produce the germline difference seen at one junction end. The chain employs TRBV7-7 and TRBJ2-1, with TRBD2 as a possible D gene (6 bases). CDR1 and CDR2 (germline): SSHAT, FNYEAQ (reference sequence). The CDR3 totals 18 residues. CDR3: CASSKARVTSSSYNEQFF. CDR3 in DNA: TGTGCTAGCAGCAAGGCCCGAGTGACTAGTTCCTCCTACAATGAGCAGTTCTTC.

V usage is TRBV7-8 and J usage is TRBJ1-1; a possible D gene is TRBD1 (6 bases). V was pared by 5 bases and J by 1 base, with 20 bases between. This CDR3 spans 17 amino acids. Per germline, CDR1 SGHVS and CDR2 FQNEAQ. The CDR3 protein is CASSHSPGGRGNTEAFF. As DNA, the CDR3 is TGTGCCAGCAGCCACTCCCCGGGGGGGCGCGGGAACACTGAAGCTTTCTTT.

As concerns this clone: Its ends do not fully match the called genes, so a read error is possible. The chain is built from TRBV29-1 and TRBJ2-3; 8 nucleotides line up with TRBD1. In germline, CDR1 is SQVTM, CDR2 ANQGSEA. This CDR3 is built from 13 residues. In nucleotides, the CDR3 is TGCAGCGTGGAAGGACAGGGTAAAGATACGCAGTATTTT. It specifies CSVEGQGKDTQYF.

The gene calls are TRBV5-1 and TRBJ2-7; 10 bases align to TRBD2. Germline CDR1 SGHRS, CDR2 YFSETQ. The CDR3 has 17 residues. After removal of 0 bases from V and 0 bases from J, the junction contained 6 bases not matched to a gene. CDR3 sequence: CASSLGRTSGPSYEQYF. The CDR3 DNA sequence: TGCGCCAGCAGCTTGGGACGGACTAGCGGACCCTCCTACGAGCAGTACTTC.

V and J are TRBV12-3 or TRBV12-4 and TRBJ1-1; 9 bases map to TRBD1. The CDR3 runs 13 residues. V lost 7 bases, J lost 4 bases, and 4 bases stayed unmatched. The CDR3 DNA is TGTGCCAGCACCCAGACAGGGGGCACTGAAGCTTTCTTT. It yields the protein CASTQTGGTEAFF.